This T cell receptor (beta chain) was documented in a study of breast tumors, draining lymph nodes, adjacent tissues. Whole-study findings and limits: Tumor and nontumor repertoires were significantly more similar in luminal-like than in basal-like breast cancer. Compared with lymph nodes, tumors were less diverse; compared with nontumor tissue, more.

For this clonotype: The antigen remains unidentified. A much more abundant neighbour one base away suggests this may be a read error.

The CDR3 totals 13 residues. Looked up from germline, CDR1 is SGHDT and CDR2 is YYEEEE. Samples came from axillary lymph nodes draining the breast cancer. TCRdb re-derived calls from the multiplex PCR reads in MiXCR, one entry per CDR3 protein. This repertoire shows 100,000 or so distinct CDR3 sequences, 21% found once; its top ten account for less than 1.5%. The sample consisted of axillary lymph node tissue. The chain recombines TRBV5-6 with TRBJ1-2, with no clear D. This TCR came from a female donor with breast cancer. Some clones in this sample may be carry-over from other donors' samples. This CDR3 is CASTRGLAIGHTF. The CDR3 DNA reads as TGTGCCAGCACCCGAGGGCTGGCTATTGGCCACACCTTC.